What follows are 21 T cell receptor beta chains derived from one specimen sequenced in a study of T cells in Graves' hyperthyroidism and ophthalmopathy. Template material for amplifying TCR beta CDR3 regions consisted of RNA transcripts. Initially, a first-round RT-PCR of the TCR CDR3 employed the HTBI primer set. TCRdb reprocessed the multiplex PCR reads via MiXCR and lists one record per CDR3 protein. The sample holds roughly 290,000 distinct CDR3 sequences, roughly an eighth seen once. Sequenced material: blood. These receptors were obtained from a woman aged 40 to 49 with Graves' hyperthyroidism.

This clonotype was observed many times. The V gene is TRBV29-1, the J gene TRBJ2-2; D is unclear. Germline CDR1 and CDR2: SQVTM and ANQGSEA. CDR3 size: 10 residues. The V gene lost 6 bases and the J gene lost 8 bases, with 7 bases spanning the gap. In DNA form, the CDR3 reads TGCAGCGTGGTCGATGGGGAGCTGTTTTTT. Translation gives CSVVDGELFF.

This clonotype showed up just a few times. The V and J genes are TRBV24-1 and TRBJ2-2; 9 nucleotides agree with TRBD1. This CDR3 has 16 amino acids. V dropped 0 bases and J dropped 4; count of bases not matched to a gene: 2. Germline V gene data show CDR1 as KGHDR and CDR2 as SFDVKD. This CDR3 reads CATSDLRQGGTGELFF. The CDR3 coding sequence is TGTGCCACCAGTGATTTGAGACAGGGGGGCACCGGGGAGCTGTTTTTT.

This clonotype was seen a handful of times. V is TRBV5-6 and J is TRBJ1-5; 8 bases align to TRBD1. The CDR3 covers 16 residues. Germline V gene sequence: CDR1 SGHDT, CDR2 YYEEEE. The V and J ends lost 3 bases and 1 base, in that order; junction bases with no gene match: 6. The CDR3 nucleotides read TGTGCCAGCAGCTCCGACAGGGGAAAAAGCAATCAGCCCCAGCATTTT. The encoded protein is CASSSDRGKSNQPQHF.

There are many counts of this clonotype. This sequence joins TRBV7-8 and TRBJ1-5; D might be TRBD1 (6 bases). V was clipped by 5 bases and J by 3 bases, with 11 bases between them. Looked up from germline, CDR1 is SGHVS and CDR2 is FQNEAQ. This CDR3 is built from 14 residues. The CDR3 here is CASSRGTTNQPQHF. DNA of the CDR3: TGTGCCAGCAGCCGCGGGACAACCAATCAGCCCCAGCATTTT.

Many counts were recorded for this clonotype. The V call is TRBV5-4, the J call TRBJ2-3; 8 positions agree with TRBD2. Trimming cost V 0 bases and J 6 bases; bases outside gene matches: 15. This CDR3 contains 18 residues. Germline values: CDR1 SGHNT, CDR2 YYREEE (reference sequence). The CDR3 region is CASSLDLHFGLAGDTQYF. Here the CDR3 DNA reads TGTGCCAGCAGCTTGGATTTACACTTCGGGCTAGCGGGCGATACGCAGTATTTT.

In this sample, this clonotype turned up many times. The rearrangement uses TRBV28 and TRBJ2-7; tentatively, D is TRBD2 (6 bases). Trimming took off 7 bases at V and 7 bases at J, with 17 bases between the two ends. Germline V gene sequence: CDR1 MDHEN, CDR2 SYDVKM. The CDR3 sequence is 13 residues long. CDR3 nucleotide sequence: TGTGCCAGCACAGCAGTACCGACTAGGGAGCAGTACTTC. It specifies CASTAVPTREQYF.

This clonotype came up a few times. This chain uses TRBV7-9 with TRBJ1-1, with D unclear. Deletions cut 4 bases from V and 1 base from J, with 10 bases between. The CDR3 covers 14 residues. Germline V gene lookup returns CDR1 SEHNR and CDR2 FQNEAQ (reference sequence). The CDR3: CASSSTWGNTEAFF. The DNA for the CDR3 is TGTGCCAGCAGCTCCACATGGGGGAACACTGAAGCTTTCTTT.

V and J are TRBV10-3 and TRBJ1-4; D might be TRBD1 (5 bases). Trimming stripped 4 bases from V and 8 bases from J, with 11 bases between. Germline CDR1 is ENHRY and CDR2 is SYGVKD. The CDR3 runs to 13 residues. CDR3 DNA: TGTGCCATCAGTGGAGGCAGGGACGAAAAACTGTTTTTT. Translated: CAISGGRDEKLFF.

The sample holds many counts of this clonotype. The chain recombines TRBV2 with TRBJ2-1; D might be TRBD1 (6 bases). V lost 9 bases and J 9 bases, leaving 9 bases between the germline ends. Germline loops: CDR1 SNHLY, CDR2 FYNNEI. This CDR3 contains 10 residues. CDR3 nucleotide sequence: TGTGCCAGTGAGGGGGTTGAGCAGTTCTTC. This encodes CASEGVEQFF.

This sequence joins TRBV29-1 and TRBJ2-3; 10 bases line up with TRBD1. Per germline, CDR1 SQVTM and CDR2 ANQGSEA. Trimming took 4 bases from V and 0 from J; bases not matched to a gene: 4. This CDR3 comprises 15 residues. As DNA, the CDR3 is TGCAGCGTTGGGGACAGGGGATGGAGCACAGATACGCAGTATTTT. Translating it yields CSVGDRGWSTDTQYF.

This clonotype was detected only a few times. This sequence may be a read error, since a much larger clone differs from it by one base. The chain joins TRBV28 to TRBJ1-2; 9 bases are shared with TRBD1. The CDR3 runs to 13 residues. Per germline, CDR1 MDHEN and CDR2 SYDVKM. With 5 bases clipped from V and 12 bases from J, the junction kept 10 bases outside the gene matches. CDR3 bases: TGTGCCAGCAGTCCCGGGACAGGGTTCGGCCACACCTTC. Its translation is CASSPGTGFGHTF.

The CDR3 loop reads CSARDQASYEQYF. DNA for the CDR3: TGCAGTGCTCGGGACCAAGCCTCCTACGAGCAGTACTTC. The V gene is TRBV20-1, the J gene TRBJ2-7; D tentatively reads TRBD1 or TRBD2 (5 bases each). This CDR3 comprises 13 residues. V was shortened by 5 bases and J by 0 bases, with 11 bases between the two germline ends. Germline assignment: CDR1 DFQATT and CDR2 SNEGSKA (reference sequence).

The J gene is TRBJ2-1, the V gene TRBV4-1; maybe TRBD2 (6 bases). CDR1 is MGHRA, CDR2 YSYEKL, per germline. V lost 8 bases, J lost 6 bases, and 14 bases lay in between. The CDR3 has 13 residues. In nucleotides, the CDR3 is TGCGCCAGCGCCTTCCGACTAGTCAATGAGCAGTTCTTC. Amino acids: CASAFRLVNEQFF.

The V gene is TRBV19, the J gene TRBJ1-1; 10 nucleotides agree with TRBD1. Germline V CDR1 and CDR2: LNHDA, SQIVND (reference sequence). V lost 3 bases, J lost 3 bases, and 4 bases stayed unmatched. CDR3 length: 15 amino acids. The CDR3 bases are TGTGCCAGTAGTATCCGGACAGGGGGGGACACTGAAGCTTTCTTT. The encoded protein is CASSIRTGGDTEAFF.

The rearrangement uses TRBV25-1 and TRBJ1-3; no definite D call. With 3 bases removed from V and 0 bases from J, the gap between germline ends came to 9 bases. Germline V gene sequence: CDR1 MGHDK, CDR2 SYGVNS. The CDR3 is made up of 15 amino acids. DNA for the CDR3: TGTGCCAGCAGTGATAAAGGAGTCTCTGGAAACACCATATATTTT. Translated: CASSDKGVSGNTIYF. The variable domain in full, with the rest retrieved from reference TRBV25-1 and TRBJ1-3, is EADIYQTPRYLVIGTGKKITLECSQTMGHDKMYWYQQDPGMELHLIHYSYGVNSTEKGDLSSESTVSRIRTEHFPLTLESARPSHTSQYLCASSDKGVSGNTIYFGEGSWLTVV.

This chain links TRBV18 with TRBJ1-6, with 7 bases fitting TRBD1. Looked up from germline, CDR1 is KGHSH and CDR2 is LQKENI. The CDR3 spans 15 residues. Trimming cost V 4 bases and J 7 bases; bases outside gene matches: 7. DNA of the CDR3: TGTGCCAGCTCACAAACCGGGACAGACAATTCACCCCTCCACTTT. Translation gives CASSQTGTDNSPLHF.

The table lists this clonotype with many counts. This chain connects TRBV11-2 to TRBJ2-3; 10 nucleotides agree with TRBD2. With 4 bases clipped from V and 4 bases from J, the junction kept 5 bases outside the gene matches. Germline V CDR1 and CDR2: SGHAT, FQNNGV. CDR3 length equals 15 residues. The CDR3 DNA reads TGTGCCAGCAGCTCCCGGCTAGCGGGAGCAGATACGCAGTATTTT. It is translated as CASSSRLAGADTQYF.

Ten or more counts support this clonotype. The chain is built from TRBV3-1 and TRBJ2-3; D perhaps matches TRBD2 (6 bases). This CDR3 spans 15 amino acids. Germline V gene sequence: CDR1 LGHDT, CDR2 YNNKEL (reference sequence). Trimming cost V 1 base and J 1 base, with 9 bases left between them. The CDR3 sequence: CASSQVRGRTDTQYF. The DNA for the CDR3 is TGTGCCAGCAGCCAAGTGCGGGGACGCACAGATACGCAGTATTTT.

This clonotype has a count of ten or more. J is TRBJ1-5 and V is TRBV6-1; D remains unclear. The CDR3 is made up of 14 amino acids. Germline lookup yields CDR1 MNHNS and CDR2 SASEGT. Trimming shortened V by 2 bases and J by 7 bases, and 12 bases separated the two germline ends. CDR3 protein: CASSEMWTSQPQHF. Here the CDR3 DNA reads TGTGCCAGCAGTGAAATGTGGACGTCACAGCCCCAGCATTTT.

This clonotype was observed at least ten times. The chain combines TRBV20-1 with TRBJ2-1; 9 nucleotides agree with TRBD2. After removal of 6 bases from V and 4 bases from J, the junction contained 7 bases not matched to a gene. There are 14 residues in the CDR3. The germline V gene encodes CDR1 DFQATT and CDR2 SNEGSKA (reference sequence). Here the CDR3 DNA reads TGCAGTGCCGGTACTAGCGGGTATTACAATGAGCAGTTCTTC. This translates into CSAGTSGYYNEQFF.

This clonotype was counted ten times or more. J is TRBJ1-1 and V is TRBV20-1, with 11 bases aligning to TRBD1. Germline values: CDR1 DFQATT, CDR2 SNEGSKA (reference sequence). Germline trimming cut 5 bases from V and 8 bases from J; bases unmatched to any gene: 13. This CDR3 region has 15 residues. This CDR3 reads CSALHPGQGGREAFF. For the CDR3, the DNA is TGCAGTGCTCTTCATCCGGGACAGGGGGGGAGGGAAGCTTTCTTT.